This entry is about one T cell receptor (beta chain). This clonotype was seen a handful of times. Its target antigen remains unknown. Within one base of it there is no much larger clone, and no base qualities were kept. The sample belongs to a study of T-cell reconstitution after alpha-beta-depleted transplantation in children (dated by TCRdb to the mid-2010s). Background for the entire study: Using TCR repertoire profiling, the study quantitatively followed how T-cell immune reconstitution unfolded in children after TCRalphabeta/CD19-depleted allogeneic hematopoietic cell transplantation.

General study outcomes and caveats: Over subsequent months, a decline in hyperexpanded clone frequencies was noted, and after one year, T-cell counts and TCRbeta diversity were mostly ascribed to newly produced T cells. Apparently early alphabetaT-cell count recovery about two months after transplant reportedly relied on only several hundred rapidly expanded clones derived from non-depleted graft cells. In some patients, the high TCRbeta diversity seen at day 60 was put down to recipient T cells and intrathymic progenitors that had survived conditioning.

Library prep was done by PCR. The reads were generated on an Illumina HiSeq 2500. To normalize quantification of the TCRbeta repertoire, the TCR libraries were built with molecular barcoding that relied on unique molecular identifiers. Starting from the raw public reads, TCRdb applied fastp trimming at Q25, assembled clones with MiXCR and retained in-frame beta chains. CDR3 protein duplicates are merged, each entry listing the most common genes and DNA. Recorded for this sample are hundreds of thousands of distinct CDR3 sequences; under 20% of them occurred a single time. Of the sample, 35% to 50% falls within the top ten clones. The germline V gene (reference sequence) supplies CDR1 SEHNR and CDR2 FQNEAQ. V is cut by 4 bases and J by 7 bases, and the space between the germline ends is 19 bases. The CDR3 goes from the cysteine to the phenylalanine over 15 residues. Only the CDR3 part of the read is kept: 45 bases, read in frame from the first base.

Per the publication, the treatment or condition label means: allogeneic hematopoietic cell transplantation with graft depleted of TCRalphabeta T cells and CD19 B cells. The transplant recipients were children given TCRalphabeta/CD19-depleted allogeneic hematopoietic cell grafts. The rearrangement joined TRBV7-9 to TRBJ2-5; D gene: possibly TRBD1, on 5 matching bases. Source: PBMCs, mostly from graft donor cells, taken 360 days after TCRalphabeta/CD19-depleted stem cell transplant. The TCR was taken from a male patient aged 2 to 10 who had a stem cell transplant for acute lymphoblastic leukemia, so the T cells may come from the graft donor. The CDR3 loop reads CASSSGVQGVGTQYF. The nucleotide sequence is TGTGCCAGCAGCTCTGGGGTCCAGGGTGTTGGGACCCAGTACTTC.